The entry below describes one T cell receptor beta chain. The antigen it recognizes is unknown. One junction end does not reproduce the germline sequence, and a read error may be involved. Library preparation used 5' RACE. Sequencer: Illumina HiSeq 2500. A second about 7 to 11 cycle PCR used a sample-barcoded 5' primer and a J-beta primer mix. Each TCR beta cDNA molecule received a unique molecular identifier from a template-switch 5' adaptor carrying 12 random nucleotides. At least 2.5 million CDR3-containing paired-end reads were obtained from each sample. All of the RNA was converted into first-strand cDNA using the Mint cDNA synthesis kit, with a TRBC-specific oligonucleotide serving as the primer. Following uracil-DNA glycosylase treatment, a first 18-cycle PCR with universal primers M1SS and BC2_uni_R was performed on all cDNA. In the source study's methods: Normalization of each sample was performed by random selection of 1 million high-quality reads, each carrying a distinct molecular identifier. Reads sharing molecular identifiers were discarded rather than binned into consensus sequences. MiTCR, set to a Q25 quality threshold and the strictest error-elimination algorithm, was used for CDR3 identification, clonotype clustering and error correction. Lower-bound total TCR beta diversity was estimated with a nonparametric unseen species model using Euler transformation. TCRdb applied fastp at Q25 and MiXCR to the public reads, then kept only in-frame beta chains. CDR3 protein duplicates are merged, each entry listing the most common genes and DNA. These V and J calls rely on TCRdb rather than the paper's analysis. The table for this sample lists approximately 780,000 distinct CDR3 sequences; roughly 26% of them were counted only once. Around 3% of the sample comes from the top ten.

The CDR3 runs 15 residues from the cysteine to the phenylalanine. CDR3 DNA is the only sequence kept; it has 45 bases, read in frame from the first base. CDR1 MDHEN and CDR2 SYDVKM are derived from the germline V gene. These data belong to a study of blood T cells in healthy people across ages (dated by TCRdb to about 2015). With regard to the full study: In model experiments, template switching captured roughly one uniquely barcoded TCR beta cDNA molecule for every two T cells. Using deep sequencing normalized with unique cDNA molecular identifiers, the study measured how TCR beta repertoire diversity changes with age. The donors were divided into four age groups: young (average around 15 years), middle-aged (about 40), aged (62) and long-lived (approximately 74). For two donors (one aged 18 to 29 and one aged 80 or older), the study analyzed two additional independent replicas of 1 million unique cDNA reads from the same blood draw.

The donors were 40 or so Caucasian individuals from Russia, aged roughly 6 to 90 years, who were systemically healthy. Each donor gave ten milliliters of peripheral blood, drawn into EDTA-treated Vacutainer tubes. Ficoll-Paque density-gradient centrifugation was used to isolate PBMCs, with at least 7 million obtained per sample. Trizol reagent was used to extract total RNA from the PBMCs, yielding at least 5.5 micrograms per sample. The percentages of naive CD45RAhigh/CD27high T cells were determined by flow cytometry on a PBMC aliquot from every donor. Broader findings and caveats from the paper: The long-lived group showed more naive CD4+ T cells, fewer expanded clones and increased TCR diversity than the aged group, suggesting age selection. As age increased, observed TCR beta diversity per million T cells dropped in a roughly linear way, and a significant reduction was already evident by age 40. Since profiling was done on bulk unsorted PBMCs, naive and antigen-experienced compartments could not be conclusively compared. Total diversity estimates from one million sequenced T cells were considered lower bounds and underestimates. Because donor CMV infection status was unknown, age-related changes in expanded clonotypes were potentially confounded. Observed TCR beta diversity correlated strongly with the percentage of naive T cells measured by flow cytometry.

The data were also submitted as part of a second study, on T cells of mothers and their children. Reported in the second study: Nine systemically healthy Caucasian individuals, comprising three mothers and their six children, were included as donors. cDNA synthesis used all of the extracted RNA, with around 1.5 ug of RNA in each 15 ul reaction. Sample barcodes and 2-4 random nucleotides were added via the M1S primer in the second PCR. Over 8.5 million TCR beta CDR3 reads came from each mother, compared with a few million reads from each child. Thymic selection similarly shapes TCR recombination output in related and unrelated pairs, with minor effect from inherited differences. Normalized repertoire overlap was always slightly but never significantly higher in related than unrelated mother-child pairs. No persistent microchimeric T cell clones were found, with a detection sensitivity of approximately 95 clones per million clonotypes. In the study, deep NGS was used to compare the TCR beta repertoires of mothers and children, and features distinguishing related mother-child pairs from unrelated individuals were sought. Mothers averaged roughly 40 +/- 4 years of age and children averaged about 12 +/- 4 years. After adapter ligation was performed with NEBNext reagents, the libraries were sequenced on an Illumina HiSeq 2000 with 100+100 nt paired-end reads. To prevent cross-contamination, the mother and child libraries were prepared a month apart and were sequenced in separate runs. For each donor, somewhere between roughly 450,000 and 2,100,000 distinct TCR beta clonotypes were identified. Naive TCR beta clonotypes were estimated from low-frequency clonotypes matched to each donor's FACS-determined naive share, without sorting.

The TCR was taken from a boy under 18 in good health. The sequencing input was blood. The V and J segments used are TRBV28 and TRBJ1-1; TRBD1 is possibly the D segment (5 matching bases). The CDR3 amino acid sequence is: CASSTSGRRNTEAFF. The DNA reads TGCGCCAGCAGTACTTCAGGGAGAAGGAACACTGAAGCTTTCTTT.